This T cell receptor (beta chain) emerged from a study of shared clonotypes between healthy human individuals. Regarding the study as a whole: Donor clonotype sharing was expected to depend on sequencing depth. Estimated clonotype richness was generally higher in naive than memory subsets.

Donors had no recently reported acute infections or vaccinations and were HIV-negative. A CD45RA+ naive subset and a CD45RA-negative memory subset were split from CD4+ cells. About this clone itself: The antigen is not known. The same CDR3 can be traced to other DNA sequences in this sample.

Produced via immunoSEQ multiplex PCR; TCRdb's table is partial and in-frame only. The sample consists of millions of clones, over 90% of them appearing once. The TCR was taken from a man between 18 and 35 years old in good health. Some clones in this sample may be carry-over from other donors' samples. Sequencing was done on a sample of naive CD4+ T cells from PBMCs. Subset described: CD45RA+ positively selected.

Here the CDR3 reads CASSLLASAYNEQFF. For the CDR3, the DNA is TGTGCCAGCAGCTTGTTAGCTTCTGCCTACAATGAGCAGTTCTTC. This chain links TRBV7-8 with TRBJ2-1; the D is unclear. Germline values: CDR1 SGHVS, CDR2 FQNEAQ. This CDR3 comprises 15 residues. Trimming stripped 3 bases from V and 2 bases from J, with 11 bases between. The variable domain in full, completed from reference TRBV7-8 and TRBJ2-1, reads GAGVSQSPRYKVAKRGQDVALRCDPISGHVSLFWYQQALGQGPEFLTYFQNEAQLDKSGLPSDRFFAERPEGSVSTLKIQRTQQEDSAVYLCASSLLASAYNEQFFGPGTRLTVL.